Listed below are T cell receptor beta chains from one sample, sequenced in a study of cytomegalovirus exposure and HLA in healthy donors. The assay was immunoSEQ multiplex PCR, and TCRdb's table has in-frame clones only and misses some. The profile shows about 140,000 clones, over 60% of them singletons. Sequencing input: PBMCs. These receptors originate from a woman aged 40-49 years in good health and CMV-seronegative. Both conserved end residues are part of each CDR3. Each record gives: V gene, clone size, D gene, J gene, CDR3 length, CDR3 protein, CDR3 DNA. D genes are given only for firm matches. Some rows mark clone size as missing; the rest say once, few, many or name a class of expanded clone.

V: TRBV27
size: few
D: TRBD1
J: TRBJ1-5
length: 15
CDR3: CASSLAGTVSQPQHF
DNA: TGTGCCAGCAGTTTAGCCGGGACAGTCTCTCAGCCCCAGCATTTT

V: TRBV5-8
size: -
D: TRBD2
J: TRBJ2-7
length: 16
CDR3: CAPRITGGGSSYEQYF
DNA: TGTGCTCCCCGCATAACGGGGGGTGGGAGCTCCTACGAGCAGTACTTC

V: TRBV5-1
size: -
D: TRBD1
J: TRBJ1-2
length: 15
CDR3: CASSDPGGWNYGYTF
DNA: TGCGCCAGCAGCGACCCAGGGGGGTGGAACTATGGCTACACCTTC

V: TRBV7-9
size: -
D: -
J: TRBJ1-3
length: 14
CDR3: CASSFGGGGNTIYF
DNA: TGTGCCAGCAGCTTCGGGGGAGGTGGAAACACCATATATTTT

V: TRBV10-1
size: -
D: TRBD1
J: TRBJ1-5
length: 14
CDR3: CASKRDRVGQPQHF
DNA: TGCGCCAGCAAGAGAGACAGGGTCGGCCAGCCCCAGCATTTT

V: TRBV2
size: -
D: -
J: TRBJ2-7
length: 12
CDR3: CATKDYSYEQYF
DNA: TGTGCCACCAAAGACTACTCCTACGAGCAGTACTTC

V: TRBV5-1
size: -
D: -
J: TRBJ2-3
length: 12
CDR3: CASRASTDTQYF
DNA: TGCGCCAGCAGAGCTTCCACAGATACGCAGTATTTT

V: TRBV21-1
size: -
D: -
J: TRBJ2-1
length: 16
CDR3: CASSKEMGAPYDEQFF
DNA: TGTGCCAGCAGCAAAGAGATGGGGGCTCCATACGATGAGCAGTTCTTC

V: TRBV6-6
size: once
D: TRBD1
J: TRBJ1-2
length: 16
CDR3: CASSYTGQEIIYGYTF
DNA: TGTGCCAGCAGTTACACCGGACAGGAGATAATCTATGGCTACACCTTC

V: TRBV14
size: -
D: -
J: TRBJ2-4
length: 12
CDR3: CARPYGKNIQYF
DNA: TGTGCCAGGCCATACGGCAAAAACATTCAGTACTTC

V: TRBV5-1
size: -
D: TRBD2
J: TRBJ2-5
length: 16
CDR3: CASSLKRGASQETQYF
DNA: TGCGCCAGCAGCTTGAAGCGGGGGGCCTCCCAAGAGACCCAGTACTTC

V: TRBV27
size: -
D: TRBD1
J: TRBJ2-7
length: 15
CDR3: CASSLDWDSPYEQYF
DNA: TGTGCCAGCAGTTTAGATTGGGACAGCCCCTACGAGCAGTACTTC

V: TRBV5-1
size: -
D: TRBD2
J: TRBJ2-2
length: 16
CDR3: CASSLTSGRDTGELFF
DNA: TGCGCCAGCAGCTTGACTAGCGGGAGGGACACCGGGGAGCTGTTTTTT

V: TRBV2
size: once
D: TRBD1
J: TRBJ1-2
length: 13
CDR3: CASSAGQGEGYTF
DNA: TGTGCCAGCAGTGCGGGACAGGGGGAGGGCTACACCTTC

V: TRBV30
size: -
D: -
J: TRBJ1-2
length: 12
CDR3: CAWSSQGYGYTF
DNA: TGTGCCTGGAGTTCACAGGGCTATGGCTACACCTTC

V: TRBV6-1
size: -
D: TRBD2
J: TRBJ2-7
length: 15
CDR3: CASSLGTSGSYEQYF
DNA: TGTGCCAGCAGTTTAGGGACTAGCGGCTCCTACGAGCAGTACTTC